This T cell receptor beta chain was captured in a study of post-analysis software for immune sequencing data. Notes on the study in general: About 5 TRBV segments were significantly more frequent in patients than in controls. TRBV5-6, TRBV5-1 and TRBV20-1 were among these segments.

Unique molecular identifiers were built into the TCR beta cDNA libraries. TCRdb redid the calling of the PCR reads with MiXCR, one entry per CDR3 protein. The data hold roughly 570,000 distinct CDR3 sequences, with around 31% observed a single time. Germline-derived CDR1 and CDR2 are SEHNR and FQNEAQ (reference sequence). This CDR3 comprises 14 residues. With 7 bases clipped from V and 1 base from J, the junction kept 6 bases outside the gene matches. Remarks on this clonotype: Its antigen is as yet unknown.

This receptor was obtained from a girl aged 2 to 17 with multiple sclerosis. The V and J genes are TRBV7-9 and TRBJ1-1, with TRBD1 matching over 7 bases. Sequences were obtained from blood. The CDR3 nucleotides read TGTGCCAGCACCTCCGGGACAGAGAACACTGAAGCTTTCTTT. Its translation is CASTSGTENTEAFF.